This TCR beta chain stems from a study of cytomegalovirus exposure and HLA in healthy donors. Study-wide results and caveats: Some TCR beta chains (roughly 150 of them) were listed as cytomegalovirus-associated.

Trimming at V came to 1 base and at J to 12 bases, leaving 2 bases not matched to a gene. Germline V gives CDR1 MDHEN, CDR2 SYDVKM. CDR3 size: 12 residues. For this clone: The target antigen is unknown.

The PCR had 60 Vbeta and 13 Jbeta primers. The data were produced by immunoSEQ multiplex PCR, yet TCRdb's version contains in-frame clones alone and is incomplete. The repertoire has some 140,000 clones, around 79% of them found once; the top ten carry 8.8%. Healthy individuals who donated bone marrow served as the donors. The donors, nominally healthy at sampling, likely had unrecorded immune exposures. This clonotype originated in a woman in her 50s in good health and CMV-seropositive. The sample was PBMCs. V usage is TRBV28 and J usage is TRBJ2-1, with TRBD2 matching 8 bases. The CDR3 loop reads CASSLLGTRQFF. CDR3 nucleotide sequence: TGTGCCAGCAGTTTATTGGGGACTAGGCAGTTCTTC.